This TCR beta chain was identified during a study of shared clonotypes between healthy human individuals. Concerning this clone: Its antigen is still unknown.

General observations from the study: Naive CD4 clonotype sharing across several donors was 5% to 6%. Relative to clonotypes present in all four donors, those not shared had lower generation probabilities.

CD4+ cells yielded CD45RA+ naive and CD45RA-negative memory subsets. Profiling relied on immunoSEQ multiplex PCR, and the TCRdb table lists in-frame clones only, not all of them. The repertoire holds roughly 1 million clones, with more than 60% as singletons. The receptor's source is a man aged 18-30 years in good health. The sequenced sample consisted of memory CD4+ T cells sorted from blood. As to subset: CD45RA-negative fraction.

The CDR3 DNA is TGCGCCAGCAGCTTGGCCCGGGACACAACTAATGAAAAACTGTTTTTT. Its protein product is CASSLARDTTNEKLFF. V gene TRBV5-1 combines with J gene TRBJ1-4; D is perhaps TRBD1 (6 bases). This CDR3 spans 16 amino acids. Trimming pared 0 bases from V and 0 bases from J, leaving 9 bases between. Germline V gene data show CDR1 as SGHRS and CDR2 as YFSETQ. Together with reference TRBV5-1 and TRBJ1-4, the CDR3 gives the full variable domain: KAGVTQTPRYLIKTRGQQVTLSCSPISGHRSVSWYQQTPGQGLQFLFEYFSETQRNKGNFPGRFSGRQFSNSRSEMNVSTLELGDSALYLCASSLARDTTNEKLFFGSGTQLSVL.